One T cell receptor (beta chain) is described in this entry. This record comes from a study of blood T cell repertoires in COVID-19. The wider study: Nucleic acid was either cDNA or gDNA, and it came from T cells, B-cell-depleted T cells, or PBMCs.

TCRdb's copy holds only in-frame clones and misses some; the assay was immunoSEQ multiplex PCR. Of roughly 230,000 clones in the sample, more than 65% were seen once. With 2 bases clipped from V and 4 bases from J, the junction kept 6 bases outside the gene matches. The CDR3 loop spans 15 amino acids. Per the germline V gene, CDR1 is LGHDT and CDR2 is YNNKEL (reference sequence). This TCR was sampled from a woman of 80 years or more with acute or convalescent COVID-19. The chain employs TRBV3-1 (or the pseudogene TRBV3-2) and TRBJ2-3, with 7 positions matching TRBD2. The sample taken for sequencing was peripheral blood. The CDR3 DNA sequence: TGTGCCAGCAGCCAAAGGCGGGAGCCCGCAGATACGCAGTATTTT. As protein: CASSQRREPADTQYF.